Reported below is one T cell receptor (beta chain). Data came from immunoSEQ multiplex PCR; TCRdb stores just in-frame clones and leaves some out. This table holds fewer than 450,000 clones, 70% to 90% found once. The study drew participants aged roughly 18 to 95 years from roughly 25 US areas. Before being deemed recovered, Cohort 3 donors had two negative PCRs, clearance, or symptom resolution. The data derive from a study of blood T cell repertoires in COVID-19. Whole-study context: Some COVID-19 samples were acute and others convalescent; all came from the United States, Italy and Spain.

Germline V gene lookup returns CDR1 SGHRS and CDR2 YFSETQ. The CDR3 covers 17 residues. J lost 0 bases, V lost 0 bases, and 6 bases had no gene match. The source of this sequence is a woman in her late teens or twenties who had recovered from COVID-19. The gene calls are TRBV5-1 and TRBJ2-1, with 7 bases fitting TRBD2. Material for sequencing was PBMCs or T cells enriched from blood (not recorded which). CDR3: CASSLAPAGSSYNEQFF. The DNA for the CDR3 is TGCGCCAGCAGCTTGGCCCCAGCGGGGAGCTCCTACAATGAGCAGTTCTTC.